Below, 8 T cell receptor beta chains from the same sample are listed, as sequenced in a study of blood T cells in healthy people across ages. Using a J-beta primer mix together with a sample-barcoded 5' primer, a second PCR was run for roughly 6 to 12 cycles. TCRdb reprocessed the 5' RACE reads with MiXCR, giving one entry per CDR3 protein. The sample has about 760,000 distinct CDR3 sequences; about 56% are singletons. Sequenced: blood. The receptors were sampled from a man aged 40-50 years in good health.

This clonotype has a single count. This rearrangement joins TRBV24-1 to TRBJ2-5; TRBD1 matches at 9 bases. Germline V lookup: CDR1 KGHDR, CDR2 SFDVKD. Unmatched junction bases numbered 2, after V lost 3 bases and J lost 4 bases. This CDR3 region has 14 residues. This CDR3 reads CATSDGDRVETQYF. Written as DNA, the CDR3 is TGTGCCACCAGTGATGGGGACAGGGTAGAGACCCAGTACTTC.

The chain has TRBV7-2 and TRBJ2-5; the D gene is possibly TRBD1 (6 bases). The DNA end favors TRBJ2-7, so the J call may be wrong. Looked up from germline, CDR1 is SGHTA and CDR2 is FQGNSA. The length of the CDR3 is 14 residues. CDR3 protein: CASSLSQGPHEQYF. The CDR3, as DNA: TGTGCCAGCAGCTTATCACAGGGCCCCCACGAGCAGTACTTC.

This clonotype was counted only a few times. The rearrangement uses TRBV7-2 and TRBJ2-4; 9 bases agree with TRBD1. The CDR3 extends over 14 amino acids. J gave up 14 bases and V 8 bases, and 16 bases lay outside the gene matches. Germline CDR1 is SGHTA and CDR2 is FQGNSA. In DNA, the CDR3 is TGTGCCAGCCGCTCACAGGGGGCGCTGGGAGGGGAGTACTTC. It specifies CASRSQGALGGEYF. Using reference TRBV7-2 and TRBJ2-4 for the parts outside the CDR3, the full variable domain is GAGVSQSPSNKVTEKGKDVELRCDPISGHTALYWYRQSLGQGLEFLIYFQGNSAPDKSGLPSDRFSAERTGGSVSTLTIQRTQQEDSAVYLCASRSQGALGGEYFGAGTRLSVL.

The V call is TRBV7-9, the J call TRBJ2-4; 9 bases line up with TRBD1. The CDR3 spans 17 residues. Unmatched junction bases numbered 8, after V lost 5 bases and J lost 0 bases. Germline V gene data show CDR1 as SEHNR and CDR2 as FQNEAQ (reference sequence). The CDR3 spells CASSPNRQGGAKNIQYF. The CDR3 DNA sequence: TGTGCCAGCAGCCCCAATCGACAGGGGGGAGCCAAAAACATTCAGTACTTC.

The chain couples TRBV25-1 to TRBJ1-1; D call uncertain. The CDR3 runs 12 residues. Germline lookup yields CDR1 MGHDK and CDR2 SYGVNS. V gave up 7 bases and J gave up 1 base, with 7 bases separating them. CDR3 sequence: CASMDGNTEAFF. The CDR3 nucleotides read TGTGCCAGCATGGACGGGAACACTGAAGCTTTCTTT. Full variable domain (outside the CDR3, taken from reference TRBV25-1 and TRBJ1-1): EADIYQTPRYLVIGTGKKITLECSQTMGHDKMYWYQQDPGMELHLIHYSYGVNSTEKGDLSSESTVSRIRTEHFPLTLESARPSHTSQYLCASMDGNTEAFFGQGTRLTVV.

V and J are TRBV7-8 and TRBJ2-1; tentative D call: TRBD1 (6 bases). V dropped 5 bases and J dropped 8 bases, with 16 bases sitting between them. This CDR3 comprises 14 residues. In germline, CDR1 is SGHVS, CDR2 FQNEAQ. The CDR3 DNA sequence: TGTGCCAGCAGCCCGACCACAGGGTACGATGAGCAGTTCTTC. It translates to CASSPTTGYDEQFF.

In its sample, this clonotype was seen a few times. This rearrangement joins TRBV7-4 to TRBJ1-5; the D gene is possibly TRBD1 (5 bases). With 7 bases removed from V and 0 bases from J, the gap between germline ends came to 19 bases. There are 17 residues in the CDR3. The germline gives CDR1 SGHVT, CDR2 SQSDAQ. The CDR3 loop is CASTWGEGLYSNQPQHF. CDR3 sequence (DNA): TGTGCCAGCACCTGGGGGGAGGGACTCTATAGCAATCAGCCCCAGCATTTT.

The chain employs TRBV7-2 and TRBJ1-4, with 10 bases fitting TRBD1. The CDR3 consists of 17 residues. With V trimmed by 5 bases and J by 3 bases, 9 bases remained unmatched. Germline CDR1 SGHTA, CDR2 FQGNSA. CDR3 residues: CASSQMTGGQPNEKLFF. In DNA, the CDR3 is TGTGCCAGCAGCCAGATGACAGGGGGCCAACCTAATGAAAAACTGTTTTTT.